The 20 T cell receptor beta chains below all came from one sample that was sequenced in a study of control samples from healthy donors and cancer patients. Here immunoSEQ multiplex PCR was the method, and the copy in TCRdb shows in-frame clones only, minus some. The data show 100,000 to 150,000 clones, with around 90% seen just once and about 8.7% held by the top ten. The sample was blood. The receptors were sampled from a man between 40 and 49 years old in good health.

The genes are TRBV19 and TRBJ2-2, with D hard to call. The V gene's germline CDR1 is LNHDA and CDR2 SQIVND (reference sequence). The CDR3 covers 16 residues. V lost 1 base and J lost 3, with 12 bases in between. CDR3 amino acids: CASSIVGGRDTGELFF. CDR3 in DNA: TGTGCCAGTAGTATAGTTGGTGGCCGTGACACCGGGGAGCTGTTTTTT.

In DNA, the CDR3 is TGTGCCAGCAGCCACCCAGGGGGCGAGCAGTACTTC. It is translated as CASSHPGGEQYF. The chain recombines TRBV7-8 with TRBJ2-7, with 7 bases matching TRBD1. The V and J ends lost 5 bases and 6 bases, in that order; junction bases with no gene match: 4. This CDR3 is built from 12 residues. Looked up from germline, CDR1 is SGHVS and CDR2 is FQNEAQ.

The CDR3 protein is CASSWGGGAHGNEQFF. In DNA, the CDR3 is TGTGCCAGCAGCTGGGGCGGGGGGGCACACGGCAATGAGCAGTTCTTC. The rearrangement links TRBV5-4 to TRBJ2-1; 9 bases map to TRBD2. CDR1 is SGHNT and CDR2 is YYREEE in the germline V gene (reference sequence). The CDR3 runs 16 residues. The V and J ends lost 3 bases and 6 bases, in that order; junction bases with no gene match: 10.

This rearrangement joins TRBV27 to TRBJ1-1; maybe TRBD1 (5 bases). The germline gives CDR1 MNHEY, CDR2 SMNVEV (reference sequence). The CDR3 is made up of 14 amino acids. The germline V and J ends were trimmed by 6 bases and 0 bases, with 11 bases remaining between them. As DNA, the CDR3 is TGTGCCAGCAGCCGGGGACGGCTGAACACTGAAGCTTTCTTT. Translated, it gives CASSRGRLNTEAFF.

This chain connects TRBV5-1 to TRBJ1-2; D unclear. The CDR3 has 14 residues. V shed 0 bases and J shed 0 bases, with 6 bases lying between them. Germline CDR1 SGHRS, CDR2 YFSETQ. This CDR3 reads CASSLGSPNYGYTF. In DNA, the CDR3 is TGCGCCAGCAGCTTGGGAAGTCCTAACTATGGCTACACCTTC.

CDR3 residues: CASSLARDSRGLYGYTF. The DNA of the CDR3 is TGTGCCAGCAGCTTAGCGCGGGACTCCCGAGGGCTGTATGGCTACACCTTC. This chain uses TRBV7-2 with TRBJ1-2; TRBD1 is a possible D gene (5 bases). The CDR3 totals 17 residues. The V gene lost 0 bases and the J gene lost 5 bases, with 19 bases spanning the gap. Germline V gene sequence: CDR1 SGHTA, CDR2 FQGNSA.

In nucleotides, the CDR3 is TGTGCCAGCAGACCCCGCGGAGGGAACCGCCCCGAGCAGTACTTC. This sequence encodes CASRPRGGNRPEQYF. This rearrangement joins TRBV6-5 to TRBJ2-7; TRBD2 might be the D (6 bases). The V end was cut by 6 bases, the J end by 6 bases, with 21 bases between. There are 15 residues in the CDR3. The germline gives CDR1 MNHEY, CDR2 SVGAGI.

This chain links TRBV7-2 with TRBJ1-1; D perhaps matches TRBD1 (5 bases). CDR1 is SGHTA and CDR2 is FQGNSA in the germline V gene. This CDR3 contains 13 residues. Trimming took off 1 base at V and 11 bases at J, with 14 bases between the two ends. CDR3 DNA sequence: TGTGCCAGCAGCTTAGAATTAAGGGGATCGGCTTTCTTT. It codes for CASSLELRGSAFF.

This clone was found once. CDR3 nucleotides: TGCGCCAGCAGCCAAGTCTGGGGGGCAACTGGAAACACCATATATTTT. The encoded protein is CASSQVWGATGNTIYF. This chain connects TRBV4-1 to TRBJ1-3; TRBD1 is a possible D gene (6 bases). The CDR3 spans 16 residues. V was clipped by 1 base and J by 2 bases, with 12 bases between them. CDR1 and CDR2 from the germline V gene are MGHRA and YSYEKL.

CDR3 DNA sequence: TGTGCCACCAGTGCTTCCGGGACAGGAAGATCCTACGAGCAGTACTTC. Translating gives CATSASGTGRSYEQYF. V gene TRBV24-1 combines with J gene TRBJ2-7, with TRBD1 matching 8 bases. Germline V gene lookup returns CDR1 KGHDR and CDR2 SFDVKD. The CDR3 has 16 residues. J was trimmed by 1 base and V by 5 bases; bases with no gene match: 9.

The CDR3 nucleotides are TGTGCCAGCAGCTATCAAACCCGGGACCCCACCTTC. Translation: CASSYQTRDPTF. This sequence joins TRBV7-2 and TRBJ1-2; possible D gene TRBD1, 5 bases. CDR1 is SGHTA and CDR2 is FQGNSA in the germline V gene. The CDR3 sequence is 12 residues long. Trimming pared 4 bases from V and 13 bases from J, leaving 16 bases between.

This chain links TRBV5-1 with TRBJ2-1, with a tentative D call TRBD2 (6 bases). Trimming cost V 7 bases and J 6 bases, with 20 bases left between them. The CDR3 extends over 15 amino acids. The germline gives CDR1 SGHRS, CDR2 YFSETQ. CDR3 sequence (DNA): TGCGCCAGCCTTCCTACCACGGGGGTTTTCAATGAGCAGTTCTTC. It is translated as CASLPTTGVFNEQFF.

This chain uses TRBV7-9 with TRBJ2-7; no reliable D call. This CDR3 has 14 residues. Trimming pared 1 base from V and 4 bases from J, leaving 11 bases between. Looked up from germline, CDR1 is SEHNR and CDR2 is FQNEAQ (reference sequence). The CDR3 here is CASSLGPFIYEQYF. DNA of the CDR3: TGTGCCAGCAGCTTAGGGCCCTTCATATACGAGCAGTACTTC.

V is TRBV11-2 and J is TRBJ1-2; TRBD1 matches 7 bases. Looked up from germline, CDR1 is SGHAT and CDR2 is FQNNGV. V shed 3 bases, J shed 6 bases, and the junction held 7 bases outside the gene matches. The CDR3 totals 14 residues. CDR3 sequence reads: CASSFAGGYDGYTF. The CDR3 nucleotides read TGTGCCAGCAGCTTCGCAGGGGGGTACGATGGCTACACCTTC. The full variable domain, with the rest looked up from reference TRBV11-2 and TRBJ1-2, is EAGVAQSPRYKIIEKRQSVAFWCNPISGHATLYWYQQILGQGPKLLIQFQNNGVVDDSQLPKDRFSAERLKGVDSTLKIQPAKLEDSAVYLCASSFAGGYDGYTFGSGTRLTVV.

The CDR3 is CASSSGPSAAEQETQYF. The CDR3 region has the DNA TGTGCCAGCTCAAGCGGCCCTTCGGCGGCCGAACAAGAGACCCAGTACTTC. J is TRBJ2-5 and V is TRBV18, with D maybe TRBD2 (5 bases). Germline V gives CDR1 KGHSH, CDR2 LQKENI. The CDR3 is 17 amino acids. The V and J ends lost 5 bases and 2 bases respectively, with 21 bases between them.

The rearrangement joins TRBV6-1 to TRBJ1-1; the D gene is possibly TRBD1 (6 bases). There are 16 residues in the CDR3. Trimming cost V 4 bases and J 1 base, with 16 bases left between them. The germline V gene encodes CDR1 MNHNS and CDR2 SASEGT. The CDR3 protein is CASSAQVGGGNTEAFF. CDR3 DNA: TGTGCCAGCAGTGCCCAAGTGGGAGGGGGGAACACTGAAGCTTTCTTT.

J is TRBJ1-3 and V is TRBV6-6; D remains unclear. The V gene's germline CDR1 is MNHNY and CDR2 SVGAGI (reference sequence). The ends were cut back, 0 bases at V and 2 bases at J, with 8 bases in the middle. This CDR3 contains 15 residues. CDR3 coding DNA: TGTGCCAGCAGTTACTCCCCGGCGACTGGAAACACCATATATTTT. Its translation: CASSYSPATGNTIYF.

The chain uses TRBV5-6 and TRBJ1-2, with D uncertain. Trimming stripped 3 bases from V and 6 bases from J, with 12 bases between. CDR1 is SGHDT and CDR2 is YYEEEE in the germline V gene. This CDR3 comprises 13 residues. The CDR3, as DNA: TGTGCCAGCAGCTCCAAGATGCGCCATGGCTACACCTTC. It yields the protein CASSSKMRHGYTF.

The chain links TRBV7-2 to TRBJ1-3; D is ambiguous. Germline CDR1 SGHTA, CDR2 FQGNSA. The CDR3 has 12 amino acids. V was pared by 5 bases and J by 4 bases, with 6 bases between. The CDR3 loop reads CASSPLGNTIYF. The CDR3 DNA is TGTGCCAGCAGCCCCTTAGGAAACACCATATATTTT.

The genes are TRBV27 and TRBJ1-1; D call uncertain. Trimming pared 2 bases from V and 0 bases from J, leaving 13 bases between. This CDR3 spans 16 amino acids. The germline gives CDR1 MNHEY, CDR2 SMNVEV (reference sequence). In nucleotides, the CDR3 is TGTGCCAGCAGTTTAATGGGTGCCCTAGTGAACACTGAAGCTTTCTTT. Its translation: CASSLMGALVNTEAFF.